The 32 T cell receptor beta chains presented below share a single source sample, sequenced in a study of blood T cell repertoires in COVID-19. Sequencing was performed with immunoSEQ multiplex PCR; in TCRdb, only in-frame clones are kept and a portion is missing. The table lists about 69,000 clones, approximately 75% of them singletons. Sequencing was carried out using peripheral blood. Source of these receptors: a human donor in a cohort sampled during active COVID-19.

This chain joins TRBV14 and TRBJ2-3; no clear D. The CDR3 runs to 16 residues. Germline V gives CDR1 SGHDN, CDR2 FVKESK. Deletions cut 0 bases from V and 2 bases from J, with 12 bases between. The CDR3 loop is CASSQDWQANTDTQYF. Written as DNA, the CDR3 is TGTGCCAGCAGCCAAGATTGGCAGGCCAACACAGATACGCAGTATTTT. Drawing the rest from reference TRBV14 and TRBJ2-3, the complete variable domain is EAGVTQFPSHSVIEKGQTVTLRCDPISGHDNLYWYRRVMGKEIKFLLHFVKESKQDESGMPNNRFLAERTGGTYSTLKVQPAELEDSGVYFCASSQDWQANTDTQYFGPGTRLTVL.

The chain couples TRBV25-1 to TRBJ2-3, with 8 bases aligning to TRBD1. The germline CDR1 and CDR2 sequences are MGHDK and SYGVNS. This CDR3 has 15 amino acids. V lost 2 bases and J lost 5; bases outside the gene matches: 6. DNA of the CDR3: TGTGCCAGCAGTGAACCAGGGGGCAGGGGAGATACGCAGTATTTT. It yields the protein CASSEPGGRGDTQYF. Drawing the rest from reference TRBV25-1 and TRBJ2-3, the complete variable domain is EADIYQTPRYLVIGTGKKITLECSQTMGHDKMYWYQQDPGMELHLIHYSYGVNSTEKGDLSSESTVSRIRTEHFPLTLESARPSHTSQYLCASSEPGGRGDTQYFGPGTRLTVL.

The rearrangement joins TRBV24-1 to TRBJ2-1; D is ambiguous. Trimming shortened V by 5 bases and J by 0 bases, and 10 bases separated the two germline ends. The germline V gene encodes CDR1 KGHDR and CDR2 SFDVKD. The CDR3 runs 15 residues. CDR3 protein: CATSGAFGSYNEQFF. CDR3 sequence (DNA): TGTGCCACCAGTGGGGCATTCGGCTCCTACAATGAGCAGTTCTTC.

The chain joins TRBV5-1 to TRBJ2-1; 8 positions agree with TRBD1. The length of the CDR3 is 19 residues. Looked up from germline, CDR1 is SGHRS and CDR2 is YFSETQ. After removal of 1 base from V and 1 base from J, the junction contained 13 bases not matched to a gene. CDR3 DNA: TGCGCCAGCAGCTTGCCGGAATCCTCTACAGGGGGGTCCTACAATGAGCAGTTCTTC. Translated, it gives CASSLPESSTGGSYNEQFF.

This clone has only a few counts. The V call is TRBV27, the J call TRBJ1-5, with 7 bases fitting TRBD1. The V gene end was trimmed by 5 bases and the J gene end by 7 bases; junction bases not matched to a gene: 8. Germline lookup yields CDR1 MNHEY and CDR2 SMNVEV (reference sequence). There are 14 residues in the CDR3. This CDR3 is CASSPPGQAQPQHF. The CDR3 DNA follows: TGTGCCAGCAGTCCCCCAGGACAGGCCCAGCCCCAGCATTTT.

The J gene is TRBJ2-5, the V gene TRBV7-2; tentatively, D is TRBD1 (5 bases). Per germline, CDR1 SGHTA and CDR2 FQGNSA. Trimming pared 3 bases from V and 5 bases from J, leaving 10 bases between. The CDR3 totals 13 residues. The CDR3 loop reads CASSFAGSETQYF. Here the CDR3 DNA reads TGTGCCAGCAGCTTCGCAGGGTCGGAGACCCAGTACTTC.

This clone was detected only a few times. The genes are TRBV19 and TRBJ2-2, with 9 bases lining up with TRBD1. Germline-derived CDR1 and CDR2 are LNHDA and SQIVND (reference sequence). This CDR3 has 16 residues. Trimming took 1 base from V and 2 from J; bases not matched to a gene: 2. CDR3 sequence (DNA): TGTGCCAGTAGTATAGGGACAGGGGCCAACACCGGGGAGCTGTTTTTT. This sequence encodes CASSIGTGANTGELFF.

CDR3 loop: CASSSAGGADSYNSPLHF. The CDR3 nucleotides read TGTGCCAGCAGCTCCGCCGGGGGGGCGGACTCCTATAATTCACCCCTCCACTTT. The V and J genes are TRBV5-6 and TRBJ1-6, with D perhaps TRBD1 (6 bases). V lost 3 bases and J 0 bases, leaving 16 bases between the germline ends. The CDR3 runs to 18 residues. CDR1 and CDR2 (germline): SGHDT, YYEEEE.

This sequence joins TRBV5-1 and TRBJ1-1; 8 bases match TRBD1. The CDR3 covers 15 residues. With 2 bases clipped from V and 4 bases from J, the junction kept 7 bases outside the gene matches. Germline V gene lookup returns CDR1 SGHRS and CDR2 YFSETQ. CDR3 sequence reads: CASSFQGAPATEAFF. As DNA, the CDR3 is TGCGCCAGCAGCTTTCAGGGGGCGCCGGCCACTGAAGCTTTCTTT.

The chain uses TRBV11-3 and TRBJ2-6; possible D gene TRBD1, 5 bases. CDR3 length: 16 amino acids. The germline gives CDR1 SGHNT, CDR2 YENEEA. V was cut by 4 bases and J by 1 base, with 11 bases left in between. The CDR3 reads CASSYDSSSGANVLTF. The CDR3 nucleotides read TGTGCCAGCAGCTACGACAGTTCGTCTGGGGCCAACGTCCTGACTTTC.

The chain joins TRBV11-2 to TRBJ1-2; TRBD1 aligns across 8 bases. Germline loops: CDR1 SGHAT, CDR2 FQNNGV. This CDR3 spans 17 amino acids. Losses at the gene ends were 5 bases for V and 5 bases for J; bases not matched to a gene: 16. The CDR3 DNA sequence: TGTGCCAGCAGCCCCTTCGGACAGGGAGGTATAGATTATGGCTACACCTTC. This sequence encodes CASSPFGQGGIDYGYTF.

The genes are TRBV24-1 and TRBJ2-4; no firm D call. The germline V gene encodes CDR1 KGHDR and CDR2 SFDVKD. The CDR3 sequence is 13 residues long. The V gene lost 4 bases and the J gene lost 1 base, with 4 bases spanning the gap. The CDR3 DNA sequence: TGTGCCACCAGTGACGGGGCCAAAAACATTCAGTACTTC. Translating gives CATSDGAKNIQYF.

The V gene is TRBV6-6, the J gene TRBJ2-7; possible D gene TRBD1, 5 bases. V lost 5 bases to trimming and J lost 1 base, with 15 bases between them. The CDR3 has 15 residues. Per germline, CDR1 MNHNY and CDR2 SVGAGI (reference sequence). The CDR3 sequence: CASSHGTGISYEQYF. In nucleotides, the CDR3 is TGTGCCAGCAGTCACGGAACAGGCATTTCCTACGAGCAGTACTTC.

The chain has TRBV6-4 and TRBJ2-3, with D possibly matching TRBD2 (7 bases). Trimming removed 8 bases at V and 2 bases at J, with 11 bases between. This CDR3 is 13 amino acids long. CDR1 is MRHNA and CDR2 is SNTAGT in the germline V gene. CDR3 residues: CASGGAPTDTQYF. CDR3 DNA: TGTGCCAGCGGGGGGGCCCCCACAGATACGCAGTATTTT.

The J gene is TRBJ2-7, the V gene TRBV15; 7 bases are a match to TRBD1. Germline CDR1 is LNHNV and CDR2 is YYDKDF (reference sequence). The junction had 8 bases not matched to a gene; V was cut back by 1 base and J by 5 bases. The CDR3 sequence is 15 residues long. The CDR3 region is CATSRGGQAADEQYF. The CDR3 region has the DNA TGTGCCACCAGCAGAGGAGGACAGGCGGCGGACGAGCAGTACTTC.

The CDR3 region has the DNA TGTGCCAGCAGCGCCGCCGGACAGGAGACAGTCCACCCGACGAGGGTGCTGTTTTTT. Amino acids: CASSAAGQETVHPTRVLFF. The chain combines TRBV7-9 with TRBJ1-4; 7 bases fit TRBD1. J lost 14 bases, V lost 5 bases, and 29 bases had no gene match. CDR1 SEHNR and CDR2 FQNEAQ come from the germline V gene (reference sequence). The CDR3 has 19 residues.

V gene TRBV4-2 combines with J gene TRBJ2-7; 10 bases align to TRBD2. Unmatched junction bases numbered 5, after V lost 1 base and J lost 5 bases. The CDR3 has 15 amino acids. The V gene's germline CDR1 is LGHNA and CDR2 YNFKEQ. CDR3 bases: TGTGCCAGCAGCCAAGGGGGACTAGCGACCCACGAGCAGTACTTC. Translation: CASSQGGLATHEQYF.

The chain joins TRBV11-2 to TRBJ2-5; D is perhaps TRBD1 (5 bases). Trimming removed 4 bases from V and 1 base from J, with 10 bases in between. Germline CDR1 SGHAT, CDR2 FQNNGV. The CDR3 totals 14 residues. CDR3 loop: CASSSYRIQETQYF. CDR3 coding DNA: TGTGCCAGCAGCTCATACAGGATCCAAGAGACCCAGTACTTC.

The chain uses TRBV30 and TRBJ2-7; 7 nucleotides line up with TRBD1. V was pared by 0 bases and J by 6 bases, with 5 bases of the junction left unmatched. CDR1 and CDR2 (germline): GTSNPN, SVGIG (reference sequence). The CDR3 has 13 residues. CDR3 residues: CAWSVQGYSEQYF. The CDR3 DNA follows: TGTGCCTGGAGTGTACAGGGGTATAGCGAGCAGTACTTC.

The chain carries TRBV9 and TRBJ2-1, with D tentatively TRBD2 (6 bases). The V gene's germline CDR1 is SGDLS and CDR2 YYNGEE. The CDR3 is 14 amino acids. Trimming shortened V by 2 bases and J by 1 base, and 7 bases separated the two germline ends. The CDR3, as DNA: TGTGCCAGCAGCGTTAGCGGATCCTACAATGAGCAGTTCTTC. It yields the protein CASSVSGSYNEQFF. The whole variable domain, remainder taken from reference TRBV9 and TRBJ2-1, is DSGVTQTPKHLITATGQRVTLRCSPRSGDLSVYWYQQSLDQGLQFLIQYYNGEERAKGNILERFSAQQFPDLHSELNLSSLELGDSALYFCASSVSGSYNEQFFGPGTRLTVL.

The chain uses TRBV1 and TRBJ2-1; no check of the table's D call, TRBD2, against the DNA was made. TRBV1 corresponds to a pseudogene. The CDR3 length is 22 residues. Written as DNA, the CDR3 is TGCACCAGCAGCACCCCAAGGCTCATCCCCCATCACCTAGCGGAAACCTACAATGAGCAGTTCTTC. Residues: CTSSTPRLIPHHLAETYNEQFF.

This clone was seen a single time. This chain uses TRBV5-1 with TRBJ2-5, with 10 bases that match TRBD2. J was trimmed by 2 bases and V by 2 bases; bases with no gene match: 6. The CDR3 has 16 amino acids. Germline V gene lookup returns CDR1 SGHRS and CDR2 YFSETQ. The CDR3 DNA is TGCGCCAGCAGCTTAGCCCCGACTAGCGGGCAAGAGACCCAGTACTTC. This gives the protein CASSLAPTSGQETQYF.

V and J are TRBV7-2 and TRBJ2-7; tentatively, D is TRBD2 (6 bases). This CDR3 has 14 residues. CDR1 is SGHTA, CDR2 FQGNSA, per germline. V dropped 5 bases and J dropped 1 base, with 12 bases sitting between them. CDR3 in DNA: TGTGCCAGCAGCGCGCAGGGAGGATCCTACGAGCAGTACTTC. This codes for CASSAQGGSYEQYF.

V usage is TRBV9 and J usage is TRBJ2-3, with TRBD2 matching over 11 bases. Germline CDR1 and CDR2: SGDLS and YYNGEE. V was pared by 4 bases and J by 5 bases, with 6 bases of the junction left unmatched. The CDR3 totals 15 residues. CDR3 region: CASSQTSGKIDTQYF. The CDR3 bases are TGTGCCAGCAGCCAGACTAGCGGGAAGATAGATACGCAGTATTTT.

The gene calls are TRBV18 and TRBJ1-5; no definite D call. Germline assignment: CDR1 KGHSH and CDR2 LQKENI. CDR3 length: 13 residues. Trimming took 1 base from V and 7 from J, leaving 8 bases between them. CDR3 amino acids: CASSPQNKQPQHF. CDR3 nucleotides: TGTGCCAGCTCACCACAAAACAAGCAGCCCCAGCATTTT.

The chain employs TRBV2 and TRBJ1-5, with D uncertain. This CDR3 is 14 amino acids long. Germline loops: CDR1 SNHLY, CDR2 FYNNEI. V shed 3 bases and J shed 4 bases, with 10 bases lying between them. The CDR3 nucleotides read TGTGCCAGCAGTGACCGCCGGGAGAATCAGCCCCAGCATTTT. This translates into CASSDRRENQPQHF.

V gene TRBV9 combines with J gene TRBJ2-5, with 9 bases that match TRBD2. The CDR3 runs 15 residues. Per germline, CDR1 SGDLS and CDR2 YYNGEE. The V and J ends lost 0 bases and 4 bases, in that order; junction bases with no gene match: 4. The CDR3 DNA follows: TGTGCCAGCAGCGTAGTATCTAGCGGGACAGAGACCCAGTACTTC. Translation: CASSVVSSGTETQYF.

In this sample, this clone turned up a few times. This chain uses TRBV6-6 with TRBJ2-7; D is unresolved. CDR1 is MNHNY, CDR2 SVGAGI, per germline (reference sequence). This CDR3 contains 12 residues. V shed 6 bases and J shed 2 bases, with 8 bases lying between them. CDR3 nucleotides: TGTGCCAGCAGCTCACAGCCCTACGAGCAGTACTTC. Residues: CASSSQPYEQYF.

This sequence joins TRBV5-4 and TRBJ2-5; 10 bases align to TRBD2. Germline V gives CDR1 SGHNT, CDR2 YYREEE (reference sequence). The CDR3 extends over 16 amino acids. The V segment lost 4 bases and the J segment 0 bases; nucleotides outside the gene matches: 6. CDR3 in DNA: TGTGCCAGCAGCATTGACCTAGCGGGGGACCAAGAGACCCAGTACTTC. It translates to CASSIDLAGDQETQYF.

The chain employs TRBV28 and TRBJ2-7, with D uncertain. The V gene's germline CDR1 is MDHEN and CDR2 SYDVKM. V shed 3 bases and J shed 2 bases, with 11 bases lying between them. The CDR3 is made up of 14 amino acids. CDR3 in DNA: TGTGCCAGCAGTTTGGTTGCAGGTCCCTACGAGCAGTACTTC. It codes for CASSLVAGPYEQYF.

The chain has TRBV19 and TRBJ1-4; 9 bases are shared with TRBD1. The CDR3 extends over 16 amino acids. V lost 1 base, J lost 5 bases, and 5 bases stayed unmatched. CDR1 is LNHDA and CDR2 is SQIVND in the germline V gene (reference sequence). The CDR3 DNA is TGTGCCAGTAGTATAGTCCTGACAGGGGGAAATGAAAAACTGTTTTTT. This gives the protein CASSIVLTGGNEKLFF.

CDR3 protein: CASSERGSGNQPQHF. The CDR3 coding sequence is TGTGCCAGCAGTGAGCGGGGATCTGGCAATCAGCCCCAGCATTTT. The gene calls are TRBV2 and TRBJ1-5; D not resolved. Per the germline V gene, CDR1 is SNHLY and CDR2 is FYNNEI. With 3 bases removed from V and 2 bases from J, the gap between germline ends came to 11 bases. There are 15 residues in the CDR3.